The 14 T cell receptor beta chains below come from one sample, sequenced in a study of blood T cell repertoires in COVID-19. Profiled with immunoSEQ multiplex PCR; TCRdb holds only in-frame clones, not every one. The data show approximately 110,000 clones, 75% to 85% seen once. The sample was peripheral blood. These receptors all stem from a woman in her 70s with acute or convalescent COVID-19.

V usage is TRBV6-1 and J usage is TRBJ1-2; 8 nucleotides align to TRBD1. The CDR3 has 17 amino acids. V gave up 3 bases and J gave up 5 bases; unmatched junction bases: 14. Per germline, CDR1 MNHNS and CDR2 SASEGT. CDR3 sequence reads: CASSDDPGQDGLYGYTF. The CDR3 coding sequence is TGTGCCAGCAGTGACGACCCGGGACAGGACGGCTTGTATGGCTACACCTTC.

This clone was seen more than once but under ten times. The chain has TRBV24-1 and TRBJ2-3; 14 bases fit TRBD2. The CDR3 totals 17 residues. Germline CDR1 KGHDR, CDR2 SFDVKD. Trimming at V came to 0 bases and at J to 11 bases, leaving 9 bases not matched to a gene. The chain's CDR3 is CATSDLRTGTSGRQQYF. The CDR3 bases are TGTGCCACCAGTGATTTGCGAACAGGGACTAGCGGGAGACAGCAGTATTTT.

The chain carries TRBV4-3 and TRBJ1-2, with D unclear. The CDR3 extends over 14 amino acids. Germline V gives CDR1 LGHNA, CDR2 YSLEER. Trimming removed 0 bases from V and 8 bases from J, with 13 bases in between. DNA of the CDR3: TGCGCCAGCAGCCAAGATGAGGGATTGGAGGGCTACACCTTC. This encodes CASSQDEGLEGYTF.

This rearrangement joins TRBV27 to TRBJ2-2; D perhaps matches TRBD2 (6 bases). V lost 3 bases, J lost 0 bases, and 11 bases lay in between. Germline V gene data show CDR1 as MNHEY and CDR2 as SMNVEV (reference sequence). The CDR3 has 16 residues. The CDR3 reads CASSFYGSANTGELFF. CDR3 DNA: TGTGCCAGCAGTTTCTACGGGAGTGCGAACACCGGGGAGCTGTTTTTT.

The chain links TRBV29-1 to TRBJ1-1, with 9 bases fitting TRBD1. V lost 4 bases, J lost 4 bases, and 7 bases stayed unmatched. CDR1 and CDR2 (germline): SQVTM, ANQGSEA. CDR3 size: 14 residues. CDR3 protein: CSVGQGGAGTEAFF. The CDR3 DNA reads TGCAGCGTTGGACAGGGGGGAGCCGGCACTGAAGCTTTCTTT.

The genes are TRBV5-1 and TRBJ2-2, with TRBD1 as a possible D gene (5 bases). Between the trimmed V and J ends, which lost 2 bases and 0 bases, there was a span of 8 bases. The CDR3 runs to 15 residues. From germline, CDR1 is SGHRS and CDR2 YFSETQ. CDR3 in DNA: TGCGCCAGCAGCTTTGGGGCCTCGAACACCGGGGAGCTGTTTTTT. It encodes CASSFGASNTGELFF.

This clone showed up just once. The genes are TRBV7-3 and TRBJ2-2, with a tentative D call TRBD2 (5 bases). V dropped 5 bases and J dropped 7 bases, with 14 bases sitting between them. CDR1 is SGHTA, CDR2 FQGTGA, per germline. The CDR3 spans 14 residues. The CDR3: CASSPTLVGGELFF. CDR3 DNA sequence: TGTGCCAGCAGCCCAACACTAGTCGGCGGGGAGCTGTTTTTT.

The CDR3 spells CASDDRGYEQYF. The CDR3 nucleotides read TGTGCCAGCGATGACAGGGGATACGAGCAGTACTTC. The chain couples TRBV6-5 to TRBJ2-7, with 8 bases that match TRBD1. The CDR3 has 12 residues. CDR1 MNHEY and CDR2 SVGAGI come from the germline V gene. The J segment lost 4 bases and the V segment lost 8 bases, leaving 4 bases of the junction unmatched.

As DNA, the CDR3 is TGTGCCTGGAGACCAAGGGGACTAGCGGGATCCTACGAGCAGTACTTC. It translates to CAWRPRGLAGSYEQYF. This sequence joins TRBV30 and TRBJ2-7; TRBD2 matches 13 bases. Germline CDR1 reads GTSNPN; CDR2 reads SVGIG (reference sequence). The CDR3 loop spans 16 amino acids. V gave up 3 bases and J gave up 1 base; unmatched junction bases: 6.

This clone was observed a few times. The V gene is TRBV7-3, the J gene TRBJ2-1, with 11 bases lining up with TRBD2. The V segment lost 2 bases and the J segment 5 bases; nucleotides outside the gene matches: 14. CDR1 and CDR2 from the germline V gene are SGHTA and FQGTGA. This CDR3 is 19 amino acids long. CDR3 nucleotides: TGTGCCAGCAGCTTATTCGAGGGGCCGTCACTAGCGGGAGACAATGAGCAGTTCTTC. It encodes CASSLFEGPSLAGDNEQFF.

Turning to this clone: It is unclear where the CDR3 begins or ends on the DNA, so no DNA is shown, and the CDR3 is as TCRdb lists it. The rearrangement joins TRBV9 to TRBJ1-5; the table assigns TRBD1, which was not confirmed against the DNA. Germline V gene lookup returns CDR1 SGDLS and CDR2 YYNGEE. Counting both end residues, the CDR3 totals 17 amino acids. CDR3 sequence reads: CASSEGVGPGHNQPQHF.

This clone was detected only a few times. The chain is built from TRBV5-1 and TRBJ1-5, with 7 bases identical to TRBD1. Per germline, CDR1 SGHRS and CDR2 YFSETQ. The CDR3 is 16 amino acids. The V segment lost 7 bases and the J segment 0 bases; nucleotides outside the gene matches: 10. CDR3 coding DNA: TGCGCCAGCTCCACAGGGGACATTTATAGCAATCAGCCCCAGCATTTT. As protein: CASSTGDIYSNQPQHF. Drawing the rest from reference TRBV5-1 and TRBJ1-5, the complete variable domain is KAGVTQTPRYLIKTRGQQVTLSCSPISGHRSVSWYQQTPGQGLQFLFEYFSETQRNKGNFPGRFSGRQFSNSRSEMNVSTLELGDSALYLCASSTGDIYSNQPQHFGDGTRLSIL.

The V and J genes are TRBV5-5 and TRBJ2-3; 9 bases are a match to TRBD2. Germline CDR1 and CDR2: SGHKS and YYEKEE (reference sequence). J lost 3 bases, V lost 2 bases, and 4 bases had no gene match. The CDR3 contains 15 residues. CDR3 sequence: CASSFGTSRTDTQYF. The CDR3 bases are TGTGCCAGCAGCTTTGGGACTAGCAGAACAGATACGCAGTATTTT. The variable domain in full, with the rest retrieved from reference TRBV5-5 and TRBJ2-3, is DAGVTQSPTHLIKTRGQQVTLRCSPISGHKSVSWYQQVLGQGPQFIFQYYEKEERGRGNFPDRFSARQFPNYSSELNVNALLLGDSALYLCASSFGTSRTDTQYFGPGTRLTVL.

This clone appeared once. The chain links TRBV27 to TRBJ2-1; D is possibly TRBD2 (6 bases). Trimming pared 2 bases from V and 9 bases from J, leaving 11 bases between. The germline gives CDR1 MNHEY, CDR2 SMNVEV (reference sequence). The CDR3 is made up of 13 amino acids. CDR3 loop: CASSLGGFGEQFF. CDR3 DNA: TGTGCCAGCAGTTTAGGGGGGTTCGGTGAGCAGTTCTTC.